The rows below give T cell receptor beta chains drawn from one sample of a study of T cell responses to AZD1222 COVID-19 vaccine. Repertoires were generated with immunoSEQ multiplex PCR, while TCRdb's copy carries only in-frame clones and drops some. The sample totals about 140,000 clones. The sequencing input was peripheral blood. The receptors derive from an adult in good health. The CDR3 runs from the conserved cysteine through the conserved F or W. D genes are given only for firm matches.

j_gene | d_gene | v_gene | CDR3nt | CDR3aa
TRBJ1-1 | NA | TRBV30 | TGTGCCTGGAGTGCCGGGGGCGTGACTGAAGCTTTCTTT | CAWSAGGVTEAFF
TRBJ2-3 | TRBD2 | TRBV4-2 | TGTGCCAGCAGCCAAGAGGTGGCGGGGGGGCCTGCAGATACGCAGTATTTT | CASSQEVAGGPADTQYF
TRBJ1-1 | NA | TRBV6-2/TRBV6-3 | TGTGCCAGCAGTCCGCCGATTAGGGGGTGGGAAGCTTTCTTT | CASSPPIRGWEAFF
TRBJ1-2 | NA | TRBV19 | TGTGCCAGTCGCGACAGGTCCTACCTCTTC | CASRDRSYLF
TRBJ1-3 | NA | TRBV13 | TGTGCCAGCAGCCTGACAGCCGGAAACACCATATATTTT | CASSLTAGNTIYF
TRBJ2-7 | TRBD2 | TRBV4-1 | TGCGCCAGCAGCTCACCCTGGAGACTAGCGGGGGGTACCTACGAGCAGTACTTC | CASSSPWRLAGGTYEQYF
TRBJ1-4 | NA | TRBV9 | TGTGCCAGCAGCCCGCAGGGGACTGCAACTAATGAAAAACTGTTTTTT | CASSPQGTATNEKLFF
TRBJ2-2 | NA | TRBV11-3 | TGTGCCAGCAGGGATGGGGGCACCGGGGAGCTGTTTTTT | CASRDGGTGELFF
TRBJ1-1 | TRBD1 | TRBV15 | TGTGCCACCAGCGCGCCGCAGGGGGCGTCCACTGAAGCTTTCTTT | CATSAPQGASTEAFF
TRBJ2-3 | NA | TRBV6-5 | TGTGCCAGCAGATTCCTCCGCACAGATACGCAGTATTTT | CASRFLRTDTQYF
TRBJ1-6 | NA | TRBV15 | TGTGCCACCCGGCCGAGGGCGGATTCACCCCTCCACTTT | CATRPRADSPLHF
TRBJ1-1 | NA | TRBV7-8 | TGTGCCAGCAGCCCGCGGGATATGAACACTGAAGCTTTCTTT | CASSPRDMNTEAFF
TRBJ1-3 | NA | TRBV30 | TGTGCCTGGAGTGTCAAGGGAACTGGAAACACCATATATTTT | CAWSVKGTGNTIYF
TRBJ1-6 | TRBD1 | TRBV19 | TGTGCCAGTAGTACCCAACGAACAGGGGGGGGTTCACCCCTCCACTTT | CASSTQRTGGGSPLHF
TRBJ1-3 | NA | TRBV5-5 | TGTGCCAGCAGCCATGACAGCTACAAAGAGAGAAACACCATATATTTT | CASSHDSYKERNTIYF
TRBJ2-1 | TRBD1 | TRBV6-6 | TGTGCCAGCAGGGACAGGGGTAGCTCCTACAATGAGCAGTTCTTC | CASRDRGSSYNEQFF
TRBJ2-1 | NA | TRBV28 | TGTGCCAGCAGTTTACTTGGCAATGAGCAGTTCTTC | CASSLLGNEQFF
TRBJ2-7 | NA | TRBV3-1/TRBV3-2 | TGTGCCAGCAGCCATTGGGGTTACGAGCAGTACTTC | CASSHWGYEQYF
TRBJ1-2 | NA | TRBV10-3 | TGTGCCATCAGGGACACAATGGCCCTCTATGGCTACACCTTC | CAIRDTMALYGYTF
TRBJ1-2 | TRBD1 | TRBV3-1/TRBV3-2 | TGTGCCAGCAGCCAAGTAACAGGGGTCCACTATGGCTACACCTTC | CASSQVTGVHYGYTF
TRBJ1-1 | NA | TRBV19 | TGTGCCAGTACCACCTGGGGGGGTAAAGCTTTCTTT | CASTTWGGKAFF
TRBJ1-1 | NA | TRBV6-1 | TGTGCCAGCAGTCAGGGACGTCCGGGGACTGAAGCTTTCTTT | CASSQGRPGTEAFF
TRBJ2-5 | TRBD1 | TRBV5-1 | TGCGCCAGCAGCTACAAAACGGGACAGCCGGGGGAGACCCAGTACTTC | CASSYKTGQPGETQYF
TRBJ2-3 | NA | TRBV4-1 | TGCGCCAGCAGCCAAGATAGGCCCACAGATACGCAGTATTTT | CASSQDRPTDTQYF
TRBJ2-7 | TRBD1 | TRBV6-5 | TGTGCCAGCAGGCGCGGACAGGCGACCTACGAGCAGTACTTC | CASRRGQATYEQYF
TRBJ1-1 | TRBD1 | TRBV10-3 | TGTGCCATCAAGGGACAGGAGAACACTGAAGCTTTCTTT | CAIKGQENTEAFF
TRBJ1-6 | TRBD1 | TRBV7-9 | TGTGCCAGCAGGAAAGACAGGGCCAATTCACCCCTCCACTTT | CASRKDRANSPLHF
TRBJ1-1 | NA | TRBV15 | TGTGCCACCAGCAGAGATCTGGGCAGGGGCTACACTGAAGCTTTCTTT | CATSRDLGRGYTEAFF